This T cell receptor beta chain was sequenced in a study of regulatory T cells in long-lasting Graves disease. With V trimmed by 1 base and J by 4 bases, 6 bases remained unmatched. The germline V gene has CDR1 SGHAT and CDR2 FQNNGV. This CDR3 region has 16 residues. Notes on the study in general: Persistent disease exhibited a predilection for TRBV28, TRBJ1-2 and TRBJ2-5. Newly diagnosed patients had higher TCR diversity than persistent Graves' patients did.

Many counts were recorded for this clonotype. No antigen is known for it. The sample's time point: newly diagnosed GD, antithyroid drugs for less than 3 months. From RNA extracted from PBMCs, the TCR library was made. Researchers made TCR beta libraries by using iRepertoire HTBI primers and running Arm-PCR on CDR3 regions. TCRdb ran MiXCR on the multiplex PCR reads and lists one entry per CDR3 protein. This sample has about 450,000 distinct CDR3 sequences, with roughly 15% found just once. The same specimen was also included in a second study, on T cells in Graves' hyperthyroidism and ophthalmopathy. This second study says: Researchers ran a first-round RT-PCR on the TCR CDR3 using the HTBI primer set. Expanded thyroid clonotypes (above 0.001) were mostly also found in blood.

The V and J genes are TRBV11-2 and TRBJ2-1; 8 nucleotides line up with TRBD2. This TCR came from a woman in her fifties or sixties with Graves disease. This material consisted of peripheral blood mononuclear cells (PBMCs), taken at new diagnosis, from a patient treated with antithyroid drugs. DNA of the CDR3: TGTGCCAGCAGCTTAGGTTCCCGACTAGCGTACAATGAGCAGTTCTTC. Residues: CASSLGSRLAYNEQFF.